One and the same sample provided the 22 T cell receptor beta chains below, sequenced in a study of T cells in Graves' hyperthyroidism and ophthalmopathy. Template material for amplifying TCR beta CDR3 regions consisted of RNA transcripts. A first-round RT-PCR of the TCR CDR3 used the HTBI primer set. TCRdb reprocessed the multiplex PCR reads via MiXCR and lists one record per CDR3 protein. The sample includes about 500,000 distinct CDR3 sequences, over 35% of them seen just once. Source material: peripheral blood or thyroid tissue (not recorded which). Receptor source: an adult woman with Graves' disease, either hyperthyroidism or ophthalmopathy (not recorded which).

This clonotype appeared a few times. The chain is built from TRBV10-3 and TRBJ1-2, with 10 bases matching TRBD1. Germline loops: CDR1 ENHRY, CDR2 SYGVKD. The CDR3 contains 13 residues. V trimming: 8 bases; J trimming: 6 bases; junction bases outside the gene matches: 6. The CDR3 spells CAILSGQGNGYTF. The CDR3 region has the DNA TGTGCCATCCTCTCGGGACAGGGGAATGGCTACACCTTC.

This chain connects TRBV10-3 to TRBJ1-5; 9 bases are a match to TRBD1. Germline V gene lookup returns CDR1 ENHRY and CDR2 SYGVKD. The CDR3 has 15 amino acids. The V gene end was trimmed by 6 bases and the J gene end by 4 bases; junction bases not matched to a gene: 7. CDR3 sequence (DNA): TGTGCCATCAGGGCCGGGACAGGGAGAAATCAGCCCCAGCATTTT. Translating gives CAIRAGTGRNQPQHF.

This clonotype was recorded many times. The junction departs from the called germline gene at one end, perhaps through a read error. J is TRBJ2-2 and V is TRBV5-1; 9 nucleotides match TRBD2. The CDR3 covers 15 residues. Germline V gene data show CDR1 as SGHRS and CDR2 as YFSETQ. CDR3 loop: CASSLALAGTGELFF. CDR3 bases: TGTGCCAGCAGCTTAGCACTAGCGGGCACCGGGGAGCTGTTTTTT.

This clonotype was recorded many times. The gene calls are TRBV20-1 and TRBJ1-1; 9 bases agree with TRBD1. CDR1 DFQATT and CDR2 SNEGSKA come from the germline V gene (reference sequence). Germline trimming cut 3 bases from V and 0 bases from J; bases unmatched to any gene: 2. This CDR3 has 14 residues. The CDR3 coding sequence is TGCAGTGCTAGGACAGGGGGAATGAACACTGAAGCTTTCTTT. Amino acid sequence: CSARTGGMNTEAFF.

As regards this clonotype: This sequence may be a read error, since a much larger clone differs from it by one base. Because the CDR3's place on the DNA is in doubt, the DNA is left out and the CDR3 is given as listed by TCRdb. This sequence joins TRBV29-1 and TRBJ1-3; the table assigns TRBD1, which was not confirmed against the DNA. Germline CDR1 is SQVTM and CDR2 is ANQGSEA. 12 amino acids form the CDR3, both terminal residues included. The CDR3 sequence is CSVVGAGNTTYF.

The chain recombines TRBV7-9 with TRBJ2-7, with 7 bases matching TRBD2. Germline V gene lookup returns CDR1 SEHNR and CDR2 FQNEAQ (reference sequence). The CDR3 extends over 14 amino acids. V lost 6 bases, J lost 2 bases, and 7 bases stayed unmatched. CDR3 DNA: TGTGCCAGCAGTGCCCAGCTAGCGGCCTACGAGCAGTACTTC. Its translation is CASSAQLAAYEQYF.

V gene TRBV7-3 combines with J gene TRBJ2-6, with unresolved D. Trimming stripped 0 bases from V and 4 bases from J, with 4 bases between. The CDR3 consists of 14 residues. Looked up from germline, CDR1 is SGHTA and CDR2 is FQGTGA. The CDR3 DNA sequence: TGTGCCAGCAGCTTAACGAGAGGGGCCAACGTCCTGACTTTC. It translates to CASSLTRGANVLTF.

This clonotype was counted at least ten times. The chain's CDR3 is CASRPQGVGSPLHF. The CDR3 coding sequence is TGTGCCAGTAGACCACAGGGAGTTGGTTCACCCCTCCACTTT. The rearrangement joins TRBV19 to TRBJ1-6; tentatively, D is TRBD1 (6 bases). Germline V lookup: CDR1 LNHDA, CDR2 SQIVND (reference sequence). V was clipped by 6 bases and J by 9 bases, with 15 bases between them. The CDR3 spans 14 residues.

This clonotype was recorded at least ten times. The chain links TRBV9 to TRBJ2-5; TRBD2 matches at 7 bases. This CDR3 spans 18 amino acids. Unmatched junction bases numbered 19, after V lost 4 bases and J lost 4 bases. The germline gives CDR1 SGDLS, CDR2 YYNGEE. CDR3 in DNA: TGTGCCAGCAGCATCCAGGCGGTAGGGACTACCAAAAGAGAGACCCAGTACTTC. This sequence encodes CASSIQAVGTTKRETQYF. The variable domain in full, with the rest retrieved from reference TRBV9 and TRBJ2-5, is DSGVTQTPKHLITATGQRVTLRCSPRSGDLSVYWYQQSLDQGLQFLIQYYNGEERAKGNILERFSAQQFPDLHSELNLSSLELGDSALYFCASSIQAVGTTKRETQYFGPGTRLLVL.

Many counts were recorded for this clonotype. This sequence joins TRBV12-3 or TRBV12-4 and TRBJ2-2; the match to TRBD2 covers 8 bases. CDR3 length: 16 amino acids. Trimming took 3 bases from V and 5 from J; bases not matched to a gene: 8. The CDR3 reads CASSFGGRLVTGELFF. In DNA form, the CDR3 reads TGTGCCAGCAGTTTCGGCGGGAGGTTGGTGACCGGGGAGCTGTTTTTT.

This clonotype showed up many times. The CDR3 spells CASSEYGGRGNTIYF. The DNA for the CDR3 is TGTGCCAGCAGTGAATATGGGGGTCGAGGAAACACCATATATTTT. The J gene is TRBJ1-3, the V gene TRBV25-1; TRBD1 might be the D (5 bases). The V end was cut by 0 bases, the J end by 4 bases, with 10 bases between. Germline CDR1 and CDR2: MGHDK and SYGVNS. CDR3 length equals 15 residues. Drawing the rest from reference TRBV25-1 and TRBJ1-3, the complete variable domain is EADIYQTPRYLVIGTGKKITLECSQTMGHDKMYWYQQDPGMELHLIHYSYGVNSTEKGDLSSESTVSRIRTEHFPLTLESARPSHTSQYLCASSEYGGRGNTIYFGEGSWLTVV.

The chain is built from TRBV29-1 and TRBJ2-5; D may be TRBD2 (6 bases). Germline CDR1 and CDR2: SQVTM and ANQGSEA. Trimming removed 8 bases at V and 6 bases at J, with 19 bases between. CDR3 size: 13 residues. The CDR3 nucleotides are TGCAGCAGTGAGGGACTCGGGCCGCAGACCCAGTACTTC. Residues: CSSEGLGPQTQYF.

The chain carries TRBV7-2 and TRBJ1-6; no clear D gene. This CDR3 is 16 amino acids long. Trimming pared 0 bases from V and 5 bases from J, leaving 11 bases between. Germline V gene lookup returns CDR1 SGHTA and CDR2 FQGNSA. In nucleotides, the CDR3 is TGTGCCAGCAGCTTAGCGGGTCAGCCGAATAATTCACCCCTCCACTTT. Residues: CASSLAGQPNNSPLHF.

This chain links TRBV7-6 with TRBJ2-7, with 7 bases that match TRBD2. Germline CDR1 reads SGHVS; CDR2 reads FNYEAQ. The CDR3 contains 15 residues. Trimming at V came to 2 bases and at J to 2 bases, leaving 6 bases not matched to a gene. The CDR3 protein is CASSLSSGPAYEQYF. The CDR3 bases are TGTGCCAGCAGCTTAAGTAGCGGGCCTGCCTACGAGCAGTACTTC.

This chain connects TRBV14 to TRBJ1-2; 8 bases agree with TRBD1. This CDR3 is 15 amino acids long. Looked up from germline, CDR1 is SGHDN and CDR2 is FVKESK. The V gene end was trimmed by 4 bases and the J gene end by 5 bases; junction bases not matched to a gene: 9. Written as DNA, the CDR3 is TGTGCCAGCAGCCGGAACGGACAGGGATCTTATGGCTACACCTTC. It is translated as CASSRNGQGSYGYTF.

This clonotype has more than one count but fewer than ten. The rearrangement joins TRBV11-2 to TRBJ2-5; 10 positions match TRBD2. The CDR3 has 21 residues. Germline CDR1 and CDR2: SGHAT and FQNNGV. With V trimmed by 7 bases and J by 1 base, 24 bases remained unmatched. The CDR3 region has the DNA TGTGCCAGCAACATGGGACCCCCGTTGAGTAGCGGGAGGAGGGCCCAAGAGACCCAGTACTTC. It yields the protein CASNMGPPLSSGRRAQETQYF. Full variable domain (outside the CDR3, taken from reference TRBV11-2 and TRBJ2-5): EAGVAQSPRYKIIEKRQSVAFWCNPISGHATLYWYQQILGQGPKLLIQFQNNGVVDDSQLPKDRFSAERLKGVDSTLKIQPAKLEDSAVYLCASNMGPPLSSGRRAQETQYFGPGTRLLVL.

This rearrangement joins TRBV2 to TRBJ2-2; 7 bases match TRBD1. V was clipped by 8 bases and J by 8 bases; unmatched bases: 17. Germline loops: CDR1 SNHLY, CDR2 FYNNEI. The CDR3 has 16 amino acids. The CDR3 region is CASGYARQGTSGELFF. The DNA of the CDR3 is TGTGCCAGCGGTTATGCTAGACAGGGAACATCTGGGGAGCTGTTTTTT.

The J gene is TRBJ1-1, the V gene TRBV7-3, with D possibly matching TRBD1 (5 bases). CDR1 and CDR2 from the germline V gene are SGHTA and FQGTGA. The V and J ends lost 5 bases and 1 base respectively, with 14 bases between them. There are 15 residues in the CDR3. The chain's CDR3 is CASSARGAPNTEAFF. The DNA of the CDR3 is TGTGCCAGCAGCGCGCGAGGGGCCCCGAACACTGAAGCTTTCTTT.

This clonotype appeared a few times. The chain links TRBV20-1 to TRBJ2-7; D might be TRBD1 (6 bases). This CDR3 has 13 residues. The germline V gene has CDR1 DFQATT and CDR2 SNEGSKA (reference sequence). The V and J ends lost 3 bases and 3 bases respectively, with 12 bases between them. The CDR3 here is CSARGQGIYEQYF. CDR3 in DNA: TGCAGTGCTAGGGGCCAGGGGATCTACGAGCAGTACTTC.

This clonotype was recorded at least ten times. The chain employs TRBV10-3 and TRBJ2-7, with D perhaps TRBD2 (6 bases). CDR1 ENHRY and CDR2 SYGVKD come from the germline V gene. The CDR3 loop spans 14 amino acids. V was pared by 6 bases and J by 1 base, with 13 bases between. CDR3 sequence (DNA): TGTGCCATCAGCCCCGGGGGAGCGTCCTACGAGCAGTACTTC. This translates into CAISPGGASYEQYF.

V gene TRBV15 combines with J gene TRBJ1-3; D is unclear. V lost 5 bases to trimming and J lost 1 base, with 9 bases between them. This CDR3 has 14 amino acids. From germline, CDR1 is LNHNV and CDR2 YYDKDF (reference sequence). The CDR3 DNA reads TGTGCCACCAGCCACCTGAAATCTGGAAACACCATATATTTT. Residues: CATSHLKSGNTIYF.

The chain links TRBV7-9 to TRBJ1-4; TRBD1 matches at 8 bases. The V and J ends lost 0 bases and 7 bases, in that order; junction bases with no gene match: 7. CDR3 length: 16 amino acids. The germline CDR1 and CDR2 sequences are SEHNR and FQNEAQ (reference sequence). The CDR3 is CASSLAQGQVREKLFF. Written as DNA, the CDR3 is TGTGCCAGCAGCTTAGCGCAGGGACAGGTTCGTGAAAAACTGTTTTTT.